This TCR beta chain was captured by sequencing in a study of blood T cell repertoires in COVID-19. Whole-study context: Spain, Italy and the United States supplied samples that represented acute and convalescent COVID-19.

In the source study's methods: The authors estimated nucleated cell counts from reference gene primer amplification. The repertoire was sequenced with immunoSEQ multiplex PCR; TCRdb's copy has only in-frame clones and lacks some. From that table come the V and J calls and clone size; the DNA was used to work out D and trimming. The repertoire holds 200,000 or so clones, with less than 90% as singletons. Recruitment covered 20 to 25 US areas and drew participants whose ages spanned roughly 18 to 100 years. The CDR3 has 15 amino acids. In germline, CDR1 is SGDLS, CDR2 YYNGEE. Trimming cost V 1 base and J 2 bases, with 9 bases left between them.

The sample consisted of PBMCs or T cells enriched from blood (not recorded which). The sequence came from a woman aged 25-40 years who had recovered from COVID-19. The V call is TRBV9, the J call TRBJ1-4, with D possibly being TRBD1 (5 bases). The CDR3 loop is CASSVRGRTNEKLFF. CDR3 DNA: TGTGCCAGCAGCGTAAGGGGTCGGACTAATGAAAAACTGTTTTTT.